This T cell receptor beta chain was identified in a study of T-cell reconstitution after alpha-beta-depleted transplantation in children. It was with unique molecular identifiers that the TCRbeta library was prepared. TCRdb ran MiXCR on the PCR reads and lists one entry per CDR3 protein. Of 300,000 to 400,000 distinct CDR3 sequences detected, around 25% appear once; the ten largest clones hold roughly 11%. This CDR3 has 17 amino acids. The V gene end was trimmed by 2 bases and the J gene end by 3 bases; junction bases not matched to a gene: 8. Germline V gene sequence: CDR1 DFQATT, CDR2 SNEGSKA (reference sequence). About this clonotype itself: Its antigen is unknown.

Study-wide results and caveats: T cells produced anew were the main source of T-cell counts and diversity one year after transplant.

This chain connects TRBV20-1 to TRBJ2-1; 12 bases are a match to TRBD2. This specimen consisted of PBMCs, mostly from graft donor cells, obtained 180 days after TCRalphabeta/CD19-depleted stem cell transplant. The sequence was obtained from a male patient younger than 18 who had a stem cell transplant for acute lymphoblastic leukemia, so the T cells may come from the graft donor. CDR3: CSARRRRLAGVYNEQFF. CDR3 DNA sequence: TGCAGTGCTAGACGACGACGACTAGCGGGAGTCTACAATGAGCAGTTCTTC.